The 17 T cell receptor beta chains given below trace back to one sample, sequenced in a study of cytomegalovirus exposure and HLA in healthy donors. It was with 60 Vbeta and 13 Jbeta primers that the PCR ran. This table comes from immunoSEQ multiplex PCR, and its TCRdb copy is limited to in-frame clones, with some not included. The sample includes approximately 150,000 clones, around 72% of them seen just once. Sequencing used PBMCs. Receptors were obtained from a woman aged 18-29 years in good health and CMV-seronegative.

The chain carries TRBV5-1 and TRBJ2-7; no clear D gene. Trimming cost V 7 bases and J 0 bases, with 11 bases left between them. The CDR3 has 13 amino acids. The germline CDR1 and CDR2 sequences are SGHRS and YFSETQ. CDR3 DNA: TGCGCCAGCTCGGCGGCGAGCTCCTACGAGCAGTACTTC. This codes for CASSAASSYEQYF.

Remarks on this clone: Other nucleotide sequences from this sample produce the same CDR3. The chain joins TRBV20-1 to TRBJ2-7; TRBD2 might be the D (6 bases). V lost 5 bases and J lost 4, with 9 bases in between. The CDR3 contains 11 residues. CDR1 is DFQATT, CDR2 SNEGSKA, per germline (reference sequence). CDR3 DNA: TGCAGTGCTCGGGACTCTTACGAGCAGTACTTC. It translates to CSARDSYEQYF.

This clone appeared a few times. The gene calls are TRBV4-1 and TRBJ2-5, with 14 bases aligning to TRBD2. Germline values: CDR1 MGHRA, CDR2 YSYEKL. Trimming took 4 bases from V and 5 from J; bases not matched to a gene: 15. The CDR3 runs 19 residues. Written as DNA, the CDR3 is TGCGCCAGCAGCCCACCGATTGGGACTAGCGGGAGTTTGATGGAGACCCAGTACTTC. The encoded protein is CASSPPIGTSGSLMETQYF.

This CDR3 reads CASSLLAGVENEQFF. The CDR3 DNA reads as TGTGCCAGCAGCTTACTAGCGGGAGTTGAGAATGAGCAGTTCTTC. The J gene is TRBJ2-1, the V gene TRBV7-8; 10 positions agree with TRBD2. The germline V gene has CDR1 SGHVS and CDR2 FQNEAQ. The CDR3 length is 15 residues. The V segment lost 2 bases and the J segment 7 bases; nucleotides outside the gene matches: 5.

CDR3 nucleotide sequence: TGCGCCAGCAGCTTGGGGCCACAGGGGAGTACTAATGAAAAACTGTTTTTT. Amino acids: CASSLGPQGSTNEKLFF. J is TRBJ1-4 and V is TRBV5-1; 7 nucleotides agree with TRBD1. This CDR3 contains 17 residues. With 0 bases clipped from V and 2 bases from J, the junction kept 7 bases outside the gene matches. The germline V gene encodes CDR1 SGHRS and CDR2 YFSETQ.

The count of this clone is one. V gene TRBV6-1 combines with J gene TRBJ1-1; D perhaps matches TRBD1 (5 bases). V dropped 7 bases and J dropped 2 bases, with 17 bases sitting between them. This CDR3 has 15 amino acids. The V gene's germline CDR1 is MNHNS and CDR2 SASEGT. The CDR3 region has the DNA TGTGCCAGCACCCTACAGACAGTAATTAACACTGAAGCTTTCTTT. Translated, it gives CASTLQTVINTEAFF.

The chain links TRBV4-1 to TRBJ2-3; 7 positions match TRBD2. Per the germline V gene, CDR1 is MGHRA and CDR2 is YSYEKL. This CDR3 is 16 amino acids long. J lost 1 base, V lost 4 bases, and 8 bases had no gene match. CDR3 in amino acids: CASSLGVAGGTDTQYF. CDR3 bases: TGCGCCAGCAGCCTCGGCGTGGCGGGAGGCACAGATACGCAGTATTTT.

This clone was counted only a few times. The chain is built from TRBV30 and TRBJ2-1; weak D call: TRBD2 (6 bases). This CDR3 has 15 amino acids. Trimming left V 2 bases short and J 2 bases short, with 13 bases between. Germline CDR1 reads GTSNPN; CDR2 reads SVGIG (reference sequence). In nucleotides, the CDR3 is TGTGCCTGGAGTAAGAAGGGGACTCCCTACAATGAGCAGTTCTTC. Its translation: CAWSKKGTPYNEQFF.

V and J are TRBV6-5 and TRBJ1-2; 7 nucleotides agree with TRBD1. CDR1 is MNHEY, CDR2 SVGAGI, per germline. This CDR3 is 15 amino acids long. The junction had 6 bases not matched to a gene; V was cut back by 0 bases and J by 5 bases. CDR3 sequence reads: CASSYSGGLQYGYTF. CDR3 bases: TGTGCCAGCAGTTACTCAGGGGGCCTTCAATATGGCTACACCTTC.

The rearrangement uses TRBV19 and TRBJ1-2, with 7 positions matching TRBD1. CDR1 is LNHDA, CDR2 SQIVND, per germline (reference sequence). The trim removed 6 bases at V and 7 bases at J, leaving 2 bases unmatched. The CDR3 extends over 11 amino acids. The CDR3 region is CASRNRGGYTF. CDR3 bases: TGTGCCAGTAGGAACAGGGGTGGCTACACCTTC. The variable domain in full, with the rest retrieved from reference TRBV19 and TRBJ1-2, is DGGITQSPKYLFRKEGQNVTLSCEQNLNHDAMYWYRQDPGQGLRLIYYSQIVNDFQKGDIAEGYSVSREKKESFPLTVTSAQKNPTAFYLCASRNRGGYTFGSGTRLTVV.

The chain uses TRBV28 and TRBJ1-1; 7 positions match TRBD1. The CDR3 is made up of 18 amino acids. V was clipped by 3 bases and J by 2 bases; unmatched bases: 15. Germline CDR1 and CDR2: MDHEN and SYDVKM. CDR3 residues: CASSLLDLRGRGNTEAFF. CDR3 nucleotide sequence: TGTGCCAGCAGTTTGCTTGATTTGAGGGGGCGTGGAAACACTGAAGCTTTCTTT.

This chain connects TRBV11-2 to TRBJ1-1; possibly TRBD1 for D (5 bases). Germline values: CDR1 SGHAT, CDR2 FQNNGV. V was shortened by 1 base and J by 11 bases, with 11 bases between the two germline ends. The CDR3 runs to 12 residues. The CDR3 DNA reads as TGTGCCAGCAGCTTAGTCGGGGGGGATGCTTTCTTT. Translating it yields CASSLVGGDAFF.

The V and J genes are TRBV6-6 and TRBJ2-1, with 11 bases lining up with TRBD2. Germline CDR1 and CDR2: MNHNY and SVGAGI (reference sequence). CDR3 length equals 13 residues. Losses at the gene ends were 7 bases for V and 9 bases for J; bases not matched to a gene: 5. CDR3 bases: TGTGCCAGCAAGTCCACTAGCGGGAGTGAGCAGTTCTTC. This sequence encodes CASKSTSGSEQFF.

A few counts support this clone. The gene calls are TRBV5-4 and TRBJ2-3; 8 nucleotides line up with TRBD1. CDR1 SGHNT and CDR2 YYREEE come from the germline V gene (reference sequence). The CDR3 is 15 residues long. The trim removed 3 bases at V and 0 bases at J, leaving 3 bases unmatched. CDR3 in DNA: TGTGCCAGCAGCTCGACAGGGGCCAGCACAGATACGCAGTATTTT. This codes for CASSSTGASTDTQYF. The full variable domain, rest sourced from reference TRBV5-4 and TRBJ2-3, is ETGVTQSPTHLIKTRGQQVTLRCSSQSGHNTVSWYQQALGQGPQFIFQYYREEENGRGNFPPRFSGLQFPNYSSELNVNALELDDSALYLCASSSTGASTDTQYFGPGTRLTVL.

V gene TRBV10-3 combines with J gene TRBJ2-7, with 13 positions matching TRBD2. CDR3 length: 17 amino acids. Germline CDR1 and CDR2: ENHRY and SYGVKD. The V and J ends lost 6 bases and 2 bases, in that order; junction bases with no gene match: 10. The DNA for the CDR3 is TGTGCCATCAGCTCCGGGACTAGCGGGGTCCTTACCTACGAGCAGTACTTC. It specifies CAISSGTSGVLTYEQYF.

The chain employs TRBV5-6 and TRBJ1-1; 12 nucleotides line up with TRBD1. Germline V gene sequence: CDR1 SGHDT, CDR2 YYEEEE. CDR3 length: 15 amino acids. The V segment lost 2 bases and the J segment 7 bases; nucleotides outside the gene matches: 6. CDR3 in amino acids: CASSFGTGGEVEAFF. CDR3 coding DNA: TGTGCCAGCAGCTTTGGGACAGGGGGCGAGGTTGAAGCTTTCTTT.

V and J are TRBV2 and TRBJ1-4; TRBD1 matches 10 bases. This CDR3 spans 14 amino acids. Germline CDR1 and CDR2: SNHLY and FYNNEI. J was trimmed by 9 bases and V by 8 bases; bases with no gene match: 9. Written as DNA, the CDR3 is TGTGCCAGCGCCCGGGACAGGGGAAAGCAAAAACTGTTTTTT. This gives the protein CASARDRGKQKLFF.